The 26 T cell receptor beta chains below were found in one sample sequenced in a study of blood T cell repertoires in COVID-19. The protocol was immunoSEQ multiplex PCR, while the TCRdb copy is restricted to in-frame clones and leaves out a portion. Of over 85,000 clones in the sample, more than 75% were seen once. The sample comprised peripheral blood. Source of these receptors: a human donor in a cohort sampled during active COVID-19.

This rearrangement joins TRBV5-6 to TRBJ1-2; D unclear. The germline gives CDR1 SGHDT, CDR2 YYEEEE. The CDR3 is 14 amino acids. Trimming shortened V by 3 bases and J by 0 bases, and 9 bases separated the two germline ends. As DNA, the CDR3 is TGTGCCAGCAGCTCTGTCGGAGCTAACTATGGCTACACCTTC. Its protein is CASSSVGANYGYTF.

This chain links TRBV3-1 (or the pseudogene TRBV3-2) with TRBJ1-3, with D uncertain. Trimming cost V 2 bases and J 4 bases, with 6 bases left between them. Germline CDR1 is LGHDT and CDR2 is YNNKEL (reference sequence). CDR3 length: 13 amino acids. The chain's CDR3 is CASSQMAGNTIYF. The CDR3 DNA is TGTGCCAGCAGCCAAATGGCCGGAAACACCATATATTTT.

The V call is TRBV4-3, the J call TRBJ2-3, with 10 bases matching TRBD2. This CDR3 comprises 14 residues. V shed 4 bases and J 6 bases; nucleotides not matched to a gene: 4. Germline CDR1 reads LGHNA; CDR2 reads YSLEER. In DNA, the CDR3 is TGCGCCAGCAGCCGCAGCGGGGGGGCTGATACGCAGTATTTT. Encoded protein: CASSRSGGADTQYF.

The gene calls are TRBV5-1 and TRBJ1-2; D unclear. The germline CDR1 and CDR2 sequences are SGHRS and YFSETQ. There are 12 residues in the CDR3. Trimming removed 4 bases at V and 3 bases at J, with 7 bases between. CDR3 coding DNA: TGCGCCAGCAGCCCCGGGGACTATGGCTACACCTTC. Residues: CASSPGDYGYTF.

The chain is built from TRBV9 and TRBJ2-2, with TRBD1 as a possible D gene (5 bases). V was cut by 3 bases and J by 8 bases, with 14 bases left in between. Germline CDR1 and CDR2: SGDLS and YYNGEE. The CDR3 is 14 amino acids. CDR3 protein: CASSETVSWGELFF. CDR3 coding DNA: TGTGCCAGCAGCGAGACAGTATCCTGGGGGGAGCTGTTTTTT.

The V and J genes are TRBV18 and TRBJ1-2; D not certain. The CDR3 sequence is 15 residues long. Germline V gene data show CDR1 as KGHSH and CDR2 as LQKENI. Trimming took off 3 bases at V and 8 bases at J, with 19 bases between the two ends. The CDR3 sequence is CASSPGESAIYGYTF. The CDR3 DNA is TGTGCCAGCTCACCCGGGGAAAGCGCAATCTACGGCTACACCTTC.

The V and J genes are TRBV18 and TRBJ2-7, with 10 bases fitting TRBD1. The CDR3 has 15 residues. V gave up 2 bases and J gave up 4 bases; unmatched junction bases: 5. Germline lookup yields CDR1 KGHSH and CDR2 LQKENI. This chain's CDR3 is CASSPIPGQGYEQYF. DNA of the CDR3: TGTGCCAGCTCACCAATTCCGGGACAGGGGTACGAGCAGTACTTC. The full variable domain, in which reference TRBV18 and TRBJ2-7 provide the parts outside the CDR3, is NAGVMQNPRHLVRRRGQEARLRCSPMKGHSHVYWYRQLPEEGLKFMVYLQKENIIDESGMPKERFSAEFPKEGPSILRIQQVVRGDSAAYFCASSPIPGQGYEQYFGPGTRLTVT.

The rearrangement uses TRBV11-2 and TRBJ2-1, with 11 bases matching TRBD1. V trimming: 5 bases; J trimming: 2 bases; junction bases outside the gene matches: 2. CDR1 is SGHAT, CDR2 FQNNGV, per germline. This CDR3 has 15 amino acids. CDR3 protein: CASSPGQGAYNEQFF. DNA for the CDR3: TGTGCCAGCAGCCCGGGACAGGGGGCCTACAATGAGCAGTTCTTC.

The rearrangement uses TRBV7-9 and TRBJ1-2; D call uncertain. CDR1 is SEHNR, CDR2 FQNEAQ, per germline (reference sequence). Trimming took off 5 bases at V and 8 bases at J, with 33 bases between the two ends. The CDR3 has 19 amino acids. The CDR3 DNA reads TGTGCCAGCAGCCCGCGGGTTCTGGGTCGGGCAGCTCCCTGGAAGGGCTACACCTTC. It specifies CASSPRVLGRAAPWKGYTF. Supplemented by reference TRBV7-9 and TRBJ1-2, the full variable domain reads DTGVSQNPRHKITKRGQNVTFRCDPISEHNRLYWYRQTLGQGPEFLTYFQNEAQLEKSRLLSDRFSAERPKGSFSTLEIQRTEQGDSAMYLCASSPRVLGRAAPWKGYTFGSGTRLTVV.

V gene TRBV10-3 combines with J gene TRBJ2-3; no clear D. V lost 2 bases and J lost 1, with 10 bases in between. CDR3 length equals 15 residues. Looked up from germline, CDR1 is ENHRY and CDR2 is SYGVKD. CDR3 DNA: TGTGCCATCAGTGAGGAGGCGGTCGGCACAGATACGCAGTATTTT. It yields the protein CAISEEAVGTDTQYF.

V and J are TRBV6-5 and TRBJ2-3; D is perhaps TRBD2 (6 bases). The CDR3 contains 14 residues. Trimming took off 6 bases at V and 1 base at J, with 11 bases between the two ends. Germline CDR1 MNHEY, CDR2 SVGAGI. The CDR3 nucleotides read TGTGCCAGCAGGGGGCTAGCGCGCACAGATACGCAGTATTTT. This sequence encodes CASRGLARTDTQYF.

This rearrangement joins TRBV12-3 or TRBV12-4 to TRBJ2-2; D ambiguous. The CDR3 has 12 residues. The V end lost 3 bases, the J end lost 5 bases, and 4 bases lay between the germline ends. This CDR3 is CASSFETGELFF. In DNA form, the CDR3 reads TGTGCCAGCAGTTTCGAGACCGGGGAGCTGTTTTTT.

The J gene is TRBJ1-1, the V gene TRBV7-8; TRBD1 agrees at 7 bases. The junction had 4 bases not matched to a gene; V was cut back by 1 base and J by 5 bases. CDR3 size: 14 residues. Germline loops: CDR1 SGHVS, CDR2 FQNEAQ. CDR3 bases: TGTGCCAGCAGCTTAGACAGGGGCAGGACTGAAGCTTTCTTT. Residues: CASSLDRGRTEAFF.

This chain connects TRBV5-4 to TRBJ1-5; 7 nucleotides match TRBD1. The CDR3 has 15 residues. Germline lookup yields CDR1 SGHNT and CDR2 YYREEE (reference sequence). The V gene end was trimmed by 4 bases and the J gene end by 0 bases; junction bases not matched to a gene: 4. CDR3 loop: CASSAGTDSNQPQHF. For the CDR3, the DNA is TGTGCCAGCAGCGCCGGGACAGATAGCAATCAGCCCCAGCATTTT.

This sequence joins TRBV18 and TRBJ1-4, with 12 bases fitting TRBD1. The V gene's germline CDR1 is KGHSH and CDR2 LQKENI. V lost 6 bases and J lost 10; bases outside the gene matches: 6. The CDR3 has 14 residues. The CDR3 DNA reads as TGTGCCAGCTCGCCCGGGACAGGGGGCGGAAAACTGTTTTTT. Its translation is CASSPGTGGGKLFF.

The chain recombines TRBV5-4 with TRBJ1-2; D might be TRBD1 (6 bases). Trimming cost V 0 bases and J 4 bases, with 7 bases left between them. The CDR3 covers 13 residues. Germline CDR1 reads SGHNT; CDR2 reads YYREEE (reference sequence). Here the CDR3 DNA reads TGTGCCAGCAGCTTGGACAGGGCCTATGGCTACACCTTC. Its translation: CASSLDRAYGYTF.

The V call is TRBV18, the J call TRBJ1-1, with 7 bases that match TRBD1. This CDR3 contains 14 residues. Germline loops: CDR1 KGHSH, CDR2 LQKENI. V lost 5 bases, J lost 3 bases, and 6 bases stayed unmatched. The CDR3 here is CASSTQGKDTEAFF. DNA of the CDR3: TGTGCCAGCTCAACACAGGGGAAGGACACTGAAGCTTTCTTT.

The V call is TRBV7-3, the J call TRBJ2-7; no reliable D call. V was trimmed by 2 bases and J by 3 bases, leaving 14 bases between them. Germline V CDR1 and CDR2: SGHTA, FQGTGA. The CDR3 is 15 amino acids. Here the CDR3 DNA reads TGTGCCAGCAGCTTAGATGGGCGAATGGGCTACGAGCAGTACTTC. Its protein product is CASSLDGRMGYEQYF.

V usage is TRBV15 and J usage is TRBJ1-1, with D uncertain. Trimming took 6 bases from V and 4 from J, leaving 6 bases between them. CDR3 size: 11 residues. In germline, CDR1 is LNHNV, CDR2 YYDKDF (reference sequence). CDR3 protein: CATSSSTEAFF. The CDR3 nucleotides are TGTGCCACCAGTTCCAGCACTGAAGCTTTCTTT.

V and J are TRBV6-5 and TRBJ2-1; 12 nucleotides align to TRBD2. V shed 6 bases, J shed 7 bases, and the junction held 7 bases outside the gene matches. The CDR3 has 15 amino acids. The germline V gene encodes CDR1 MNHEY and CDR2 SVGAGI. The CDR3 protein is CASSPRLAGVNEQFF. The CDR3 nucleotides read TGTGCCAGCAGCCCCAGACTAGCGGGGGTTAATGAGCAGTTCTTC.

The chain is built from TRBV7-6 and TRBJ2-3, with TRBD2 as a possible D gene (6 bases). There are 14 residues in the CDR3. From germline, CDR1 is SGHVS and CDR2 FNYEAQ. V was shortened by 1 base and J by 11 bases, with 16 bases between the two germline ends. CDR3 sequence (DNA): TGTGCCAGCAGCTTAGACGGGTCCTTGGGAGGGCAGTATTTT. Protein: CASSLDGSLGGQYF.

CDR3 sequence: CASGLTPSRGGETQYF. CDR3 in DNA: TGTGCTAGTGGTTTGACGCCCTCTAGGGGGGGGGAGACCCAGTACTTC. The rearrangement links TRBV12-5 to TRBJ2-5; D possibly corresponds to TRBD2 (7 bases). This CDR3 is built from 16 residues. The germline gives CDR1 LGHNT, CDR2 FRNRAP. The V end lost 2 bases, the J end lost 5 bases, and 18 bases lay between the germline ends.

The CDR3 is CAISEGRAAAFSETQYF. The DNA for the CDR3 is TGTGCCATCAGTGAGGGCAGGGCCGCCGCCTTCTCGGAGACCCAGTACTTC. The genes are TRBV10-3 and TRBJ2-5; possible D gene TRBD1, 5 bases. CDR3 size: 17 residues. Germline V gene lookup returns CDR1 ENHRY and CDR2 SYGVKD. V was pared by 2 bases and J by 5 bases, with 21 bases between.

The chain links TRBV28 to TRBJ1-1; 8 bases fit TRBD1. CDR1 MDHEN and CDR2 SYDVKM come from the germline V gene. The CDR3 loop spans 16 amino acids. The V segment lost 2 bases and the J segment 3 bases; nucleotides outside the gene matches: 8. The CDR3 region has the DNA TGTGCCAGCAGTTTACGTGCAACAGGGGGGTACACTGAAGCTTTCTTT. As protein: CASSLRATGGYTEAFF. The whole variable domain, filled in from reference TRBV28 and TRBJ1-1, reads DVKVTQSSRYLVKRTGEKVFLECVQDMDHENMFWYRQDPGLGLRLIYFSYDVKMKEKGDIPEGYSVSREKKERFSLILESASTNQTSMYLCASSLRATGGYTEAFFGQGTRLTVV.

The rearrangement joins TRBV5-1 to TRBJ2-1; D remains ambiguous. This CDR3 comprises 16 residues. Germline V gene sequence: CDR1 SGHRS, CDR2 YFSETQ. V gave up 0 bases and J gave up 2 bases, with 12 bases separating them. In DNA form, the CDR3 reads TGCGCCAGCAGCTTGGGAGGCGGAGTAACCTACAATGAGCAGTTCTTC. Protein product: CASSLGGGVTYNEQFF.

V usage is TRBV2 and J usage is TRBJ1-2, with a possible D match to TRBD1 (5 bases). The germline V gene has CDR1 SNHLY and CDR2 FYNNEI. Trimming removed 4 bases at V and 4 bases at J, with 10 bases between. The CDR3 is 13 residues long. The CDR3 spells CASSAQGGYGYTF. CDR3 nucleotides: TGTGCCAGCAGTGCCCAGGGAGGCTATGGCTACACCTTC.